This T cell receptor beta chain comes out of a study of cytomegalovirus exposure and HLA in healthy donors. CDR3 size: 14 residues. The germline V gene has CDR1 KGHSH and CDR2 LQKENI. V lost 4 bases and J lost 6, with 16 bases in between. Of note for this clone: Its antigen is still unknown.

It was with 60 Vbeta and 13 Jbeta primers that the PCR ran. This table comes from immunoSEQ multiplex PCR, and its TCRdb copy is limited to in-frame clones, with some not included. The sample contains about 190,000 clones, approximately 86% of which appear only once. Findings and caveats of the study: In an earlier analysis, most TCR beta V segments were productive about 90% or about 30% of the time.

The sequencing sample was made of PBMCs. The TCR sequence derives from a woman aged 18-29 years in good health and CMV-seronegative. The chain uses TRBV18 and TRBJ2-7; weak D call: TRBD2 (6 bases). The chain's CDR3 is CASSQGTDRSEQYF. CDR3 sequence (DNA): TGTGCCAGCTCACAAGGGACTGATAGGAGCGAGCAGTACTTC.